The subject of this entry is one TCR beta chain. These data belong to a study of OX40 agonist ivuxolimab in advanced cancers. This CDR3 is 13 amino acids long. V was clipped by 8 bases and J by 1 base; unmatched bases: 4. Germline CDR1 reads MDHEN; CDR2 reads SYDVKM. Measured with immunoSEQ multiplex PCR; TCRdb has only the in-frame clones, and not every one. The top ten hold around 9.8% of the sample, which has 60,000 to 65,000 clones, 84% seen once. Sample: CD4+ or CD8+ T cells sorted from blood, taken in a trial of the OX40 agonist ivuxolimab. This sequence originates from an adult with an advanced solid tumor such as melanoma, head and neck, liver or kidney cancer. This sequence joins TRBV28 and TRBJ2-5; 7 positions agree with TRBD1. The CDR3 reads CASADRAQETQYF. CDR3 DNA: TGTGCCAGCGCCGACAGGGCCCAAGAGACCCAGTACTTC. The full variable domain, with the rest looked up from reference TRBV28 and TRBJ2-5, is DVKVTQSSRYLVKRTGEKVFLECVQDMDHENMFWYRQDPGLGLRLIYFSYDVKMKEKGDIPEGYSVSREKKERFSLILESASTNQTSMYLCASADRAQETQYFGPGTRLLVL.